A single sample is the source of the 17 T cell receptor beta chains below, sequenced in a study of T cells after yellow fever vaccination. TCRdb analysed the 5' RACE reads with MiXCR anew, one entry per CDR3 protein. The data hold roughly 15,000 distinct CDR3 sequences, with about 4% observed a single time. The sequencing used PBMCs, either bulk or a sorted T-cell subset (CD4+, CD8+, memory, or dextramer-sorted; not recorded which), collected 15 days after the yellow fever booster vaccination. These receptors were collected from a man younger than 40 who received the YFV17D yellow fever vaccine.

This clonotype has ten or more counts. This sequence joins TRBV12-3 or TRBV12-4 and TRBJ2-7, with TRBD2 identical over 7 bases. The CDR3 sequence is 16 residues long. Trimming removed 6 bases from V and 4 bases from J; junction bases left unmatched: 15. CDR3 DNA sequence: TGTGCCAGCAGCCTCCAGCCGGCATCGGGGGGTTACGAGCAGTACTTC. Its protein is CASSLQPASGGYEQYF.

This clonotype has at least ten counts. In nucleotides, the CDR3 is TGTGCCAGCAGCTTGCTAGGGTCTGGGGGCATCTACGAGCAGTACTTC. It codes for CASSLLGSGGIYEQYF. V and J are TRBV5-6 and TRBJ2-7; D is perhaps TRBD1 (6 bases). CDR1 and CDR2 (germline): SGHDT, YYEEEE. Trimming shortened V by 1 base and J by 3 bases, and 17 bases separated the two germline ends. This CDR3 spans 16 amino acids.

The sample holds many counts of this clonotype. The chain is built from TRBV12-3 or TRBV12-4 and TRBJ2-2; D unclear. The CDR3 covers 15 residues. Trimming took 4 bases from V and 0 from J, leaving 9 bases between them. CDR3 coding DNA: TGTGCCAGCAGTTCACCGGTCTCGAACACCGGGGAGCTGTTTTTT. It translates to CASSSPVSNTGELFF.

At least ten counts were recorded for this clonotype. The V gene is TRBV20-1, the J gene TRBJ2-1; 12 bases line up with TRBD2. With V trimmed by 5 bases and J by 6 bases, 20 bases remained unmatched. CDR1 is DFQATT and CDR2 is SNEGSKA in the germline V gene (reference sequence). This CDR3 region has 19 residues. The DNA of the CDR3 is TGCAGTGCTGACAGTCGCCTTTACCAACTAGCGGGAGGCCCCAATGAGCAGTTCTTC. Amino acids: CSADSRLYQLAGGPNEQFF.

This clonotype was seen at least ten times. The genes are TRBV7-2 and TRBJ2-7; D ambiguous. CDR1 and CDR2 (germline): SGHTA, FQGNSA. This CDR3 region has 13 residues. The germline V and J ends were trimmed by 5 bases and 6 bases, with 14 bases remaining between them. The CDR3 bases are TGTGCCAGCAGCACACCTGGGCCGCCCGAGCAGTACTTC. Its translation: CASSTPGPPEQYF.

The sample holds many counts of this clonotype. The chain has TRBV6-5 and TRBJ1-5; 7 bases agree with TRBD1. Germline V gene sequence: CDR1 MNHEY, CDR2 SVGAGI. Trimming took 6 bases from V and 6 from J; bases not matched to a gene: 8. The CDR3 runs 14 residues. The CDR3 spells CASRNRGESQPQHF. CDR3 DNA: TGTGCCAGCAGAAACAGGGGAGAGAGTCAGCCCCAGCATTTT.

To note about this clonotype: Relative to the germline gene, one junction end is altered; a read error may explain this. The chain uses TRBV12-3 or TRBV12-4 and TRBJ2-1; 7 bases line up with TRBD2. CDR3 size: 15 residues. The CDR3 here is CPSRLGGGLAHEQFF. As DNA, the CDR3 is TGTCCCAGCAGACTAGGCGGGGGACTCGCCCATGAGCAGTTCTTC.

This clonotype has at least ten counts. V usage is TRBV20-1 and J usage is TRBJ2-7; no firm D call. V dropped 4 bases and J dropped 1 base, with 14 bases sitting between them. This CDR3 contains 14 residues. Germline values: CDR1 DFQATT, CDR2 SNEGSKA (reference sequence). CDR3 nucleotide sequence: TGCAGTGCTACCGACTCGACCATTTCCTACGAGCAGTACTTC. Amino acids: CSATDSTISYEQYF.

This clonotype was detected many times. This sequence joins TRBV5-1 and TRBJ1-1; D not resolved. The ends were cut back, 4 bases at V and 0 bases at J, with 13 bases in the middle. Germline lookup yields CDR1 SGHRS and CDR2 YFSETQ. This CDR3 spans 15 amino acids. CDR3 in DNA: TGCGCCAGCAGCGTCGATATGAACATGAACACTGAAGCTTTCTTT. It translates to CASSVDMNMNTEAFF.

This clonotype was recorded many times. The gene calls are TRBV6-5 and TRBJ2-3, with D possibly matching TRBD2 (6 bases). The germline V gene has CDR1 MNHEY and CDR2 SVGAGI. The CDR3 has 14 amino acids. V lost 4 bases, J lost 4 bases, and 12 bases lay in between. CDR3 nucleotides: TGTGCCAGCAGTTGGGGCGGGAATGCAGATACGCAGTATTTT. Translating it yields CASSWGGNADTQYF.

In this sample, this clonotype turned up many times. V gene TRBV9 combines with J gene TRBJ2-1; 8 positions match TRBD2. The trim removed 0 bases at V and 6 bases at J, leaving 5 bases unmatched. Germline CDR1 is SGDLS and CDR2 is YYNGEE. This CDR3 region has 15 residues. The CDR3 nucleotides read TGTGCCAGCAGCGTAGTCACTAGCGGCGGCAATGAGCAGTTCTTC. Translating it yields CASSVVTSGGNEQFF.

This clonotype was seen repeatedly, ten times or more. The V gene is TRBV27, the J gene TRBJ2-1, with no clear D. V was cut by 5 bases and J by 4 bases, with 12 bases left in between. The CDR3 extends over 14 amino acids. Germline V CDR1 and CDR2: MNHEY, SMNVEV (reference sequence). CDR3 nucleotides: TGTGCCAGCAGTCCCATGACGTTGTACAATGAGCAGTTCTTC. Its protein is CASSPMTLYNEQFF.

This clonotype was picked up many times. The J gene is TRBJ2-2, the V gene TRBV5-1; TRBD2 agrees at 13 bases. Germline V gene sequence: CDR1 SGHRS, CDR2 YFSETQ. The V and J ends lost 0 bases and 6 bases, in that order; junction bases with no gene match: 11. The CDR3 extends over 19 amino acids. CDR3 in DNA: TGCGCCAGCAGCTTGGCCTTCTTTACTAGCGGGAGGGCCGCCGGGGAGCTGTTTTTT. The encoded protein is CASSLAFFTSGRAAGELFF.

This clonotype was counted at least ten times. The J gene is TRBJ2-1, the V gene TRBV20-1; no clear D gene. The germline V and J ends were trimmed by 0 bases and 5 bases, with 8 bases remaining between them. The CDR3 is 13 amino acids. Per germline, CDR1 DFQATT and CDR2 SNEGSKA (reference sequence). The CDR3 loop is CSARDRLHNEQFF. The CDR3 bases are TGCAGTGCTAGAGATCGACTTCACAATGAGCAGTTCTTC.

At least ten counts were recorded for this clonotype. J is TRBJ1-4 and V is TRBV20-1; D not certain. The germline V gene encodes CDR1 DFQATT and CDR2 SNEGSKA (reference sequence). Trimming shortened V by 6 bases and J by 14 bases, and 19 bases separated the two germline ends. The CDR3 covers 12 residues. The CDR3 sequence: CSARRDGSGLFF. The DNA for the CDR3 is TGCAGTGCCCGAAGAGACGGTTCCGGGCTGTTTTTT.

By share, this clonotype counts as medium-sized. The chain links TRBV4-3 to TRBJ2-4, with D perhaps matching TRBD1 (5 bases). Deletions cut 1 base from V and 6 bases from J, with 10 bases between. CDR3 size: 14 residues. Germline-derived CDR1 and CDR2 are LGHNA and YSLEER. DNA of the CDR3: TGCGCCAGCAGCCAAGTCAGGGAAGGAAACATTCAGTACTTC. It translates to CASSQVREGNIQYF.

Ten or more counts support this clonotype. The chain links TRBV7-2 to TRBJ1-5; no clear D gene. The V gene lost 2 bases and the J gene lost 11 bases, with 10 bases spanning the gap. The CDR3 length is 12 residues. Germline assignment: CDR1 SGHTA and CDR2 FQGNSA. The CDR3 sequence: CASSLRAGAQHF. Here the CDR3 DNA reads TGTGCCAGCAGCTTACGAGCCGGGGCCCAGCATTTT.